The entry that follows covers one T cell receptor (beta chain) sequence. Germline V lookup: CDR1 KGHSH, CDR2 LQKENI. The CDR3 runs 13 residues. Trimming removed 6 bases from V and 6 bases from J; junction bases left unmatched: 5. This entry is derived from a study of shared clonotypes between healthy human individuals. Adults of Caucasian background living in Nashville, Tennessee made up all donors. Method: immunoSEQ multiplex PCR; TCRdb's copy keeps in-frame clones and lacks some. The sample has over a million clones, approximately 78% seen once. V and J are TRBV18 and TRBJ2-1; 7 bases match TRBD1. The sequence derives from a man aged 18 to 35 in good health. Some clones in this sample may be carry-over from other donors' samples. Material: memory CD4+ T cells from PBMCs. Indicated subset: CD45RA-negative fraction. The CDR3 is CASSTTGPNEQFF. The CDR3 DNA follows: TGTGCCAGCTCCACGACAGGGCCCAATGAGCAGTTCTTC.